This note documents a single T cell receptor beta chain sequence. Its antigen remains unidentified. The assay was immunoSEQ multiplex PCR, and TCRdb's table has in-frame clones only and misses some. The sample holds around 600,000 clones, around 96% seen once. This record comes from a study of shared clonotypes between healthy human individuals. Study details: Each donor's CD4 naive and CD4 memory cells filled three plates apiece, CD8 naive two, and CD8 memory one. Study observations and caveats: When naive CD4 clonotypes were compared across several donors, approximately 5% were shared.

CD45RO-negative, CCR7-selected cells formed the naive CD8 fraction, which excluded terminally differentiated effector memory CD45RA+ cells. The study drew its donors from healthy HIV-negative adults without recent acute infections or vaccinations. CDR1 is MNHEY, CDR2 SVGAGI, per germline. The CDR3 runs to 15 residues. V was cut by 5 bases and J by 2 bases, with 16 bases left in between. This TCR was sampled from a young woman in good health. J is TRBJ2-7 and V is TRBV6-5; D is possibly TRBD2 (6 bases). Sequencing input: naive CD8+ T cells sorted from blood. The CDR3 sequence is CASSTPEGWTYEQYF. CDR3 in DNA: TGTGCCAGCAGTACCCCGGAGGGGTGGACCTACGAGCAGTACTTC.